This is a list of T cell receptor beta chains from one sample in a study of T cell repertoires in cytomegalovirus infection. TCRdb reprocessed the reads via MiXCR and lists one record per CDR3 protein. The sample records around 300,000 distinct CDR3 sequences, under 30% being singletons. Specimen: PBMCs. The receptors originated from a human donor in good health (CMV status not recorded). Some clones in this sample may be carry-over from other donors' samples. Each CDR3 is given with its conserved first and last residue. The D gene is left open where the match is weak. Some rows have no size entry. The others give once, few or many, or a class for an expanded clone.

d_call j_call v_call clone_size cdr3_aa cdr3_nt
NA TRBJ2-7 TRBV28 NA CASSPTRVNQYF TGTGCCAGCAGTCCCACCCGGGTTAATCAGTACTTC
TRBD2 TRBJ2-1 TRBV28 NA CASSLTRGGRLNEQFF TGTGCCAGCAGCCTTACGCGGGGGGGCCGACTCAATGAGCAGTTCTTC
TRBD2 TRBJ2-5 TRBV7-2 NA CASSLAPGLAGEQTQYF TGTGCCAGCAGCTTAGCCCCGGGACTAGCGGGAGAACAGACCCAGTACTTC
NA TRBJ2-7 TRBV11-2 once CASSLHPAEQYF TGTGCCAGCAGCTTACATCCCGCCGAGCAGTACTTC
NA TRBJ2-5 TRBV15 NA CATSRDYKGETQYF TGTGCCACCAGCAGAGATTATAAGGGGGAGACCCAGTACTTC
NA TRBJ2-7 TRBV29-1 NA CSVGPLLRSYEQYF TGCAGCGTCGGGCCCCTTTTAAGAAGCTACGAGCAGTACTTC
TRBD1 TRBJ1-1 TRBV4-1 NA CASSHATGRRTGACF TGCGCCAGCAGCCACGCGACAGGGCGTCGCACTGGAGCTTGCTTT
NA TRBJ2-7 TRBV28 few CASGGQKLEQYF TGTGCCAGCGGGGGGCAGAAGCTCGAGCAGTACTTC
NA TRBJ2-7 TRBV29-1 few CSVETAGLGYEQYF TGCAGCGTTGAAACAGCAGGGTTGGGCTACGAGCAGTACTTC
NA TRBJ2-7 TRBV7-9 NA CASSSSTGSLQYF TGTGCCAGCAGCTCTAGTACAGGGTCCCTGCAGTACTTC
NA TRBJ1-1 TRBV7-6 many CASSQSFSYTEAFF TGTGCCAGCAGCCAGAGTTTCAGTTACACTGAAGCTTTCTTT
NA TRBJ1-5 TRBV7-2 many CASSLVASNQPQHF TGTGCCAGCAGCTTAGTTGCAAGCAATCAGCCCCAGCATTTT
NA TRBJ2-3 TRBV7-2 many CASSFNSPPDTQYF TGTGCCAGCAGCTTTAATAGCCCCCCAGATACGCAGTATTTT
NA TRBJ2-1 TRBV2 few CASSLNLYNEQFF TGTGCCAGCAGCCTGAATCTCTACAATGAGCAGTTCTTC
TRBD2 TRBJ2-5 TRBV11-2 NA CASTKRLAGLSETQYF TGTGCCAGCACCAAGAGATTAGCGGGGCTCTCGGAGACCCAGTACTTC
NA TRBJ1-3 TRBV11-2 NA CASSLNLPSGNTIYF TGTGCCAGCAGCTTAAACCTACCAAGTGGAAACACCATATATTTT
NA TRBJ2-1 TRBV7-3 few CASSLNPSSYNEQFF TGTGCCAGCAGCTTAAACCCAAGCTCCTACAATGAGCAGTTCTTC
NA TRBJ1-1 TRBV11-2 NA CASSLTAGSEAFF TGTGCCAGCAGCCTCACGGCCGGGTCTGAAGCTTTCTTT
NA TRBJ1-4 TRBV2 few CASTRTGLGDQKLFF TGTGCCAGCACCCGGACCGGCCTAGGGGATCAAAAACTGTTTTTT
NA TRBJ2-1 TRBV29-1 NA CSAPRSLSVNEQFF TGCAGCGCCCCCCGGTCACTGTCCGTTAATGAGCAGTTCTTC
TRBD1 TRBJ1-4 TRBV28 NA CASNAQGANEKLFF TGTGCCAGCAACGCACAGGGGGCTAATGAAAAACTGTTTTTT
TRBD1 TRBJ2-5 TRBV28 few CASSLSTGGAETQYF TGTGCCAGCAGTTTATCGACAGGGGGTGCGGAGACCCAGTACTTC
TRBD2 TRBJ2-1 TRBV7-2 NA CASSLDYAGGADEQFF TGTGCCAGCAGCTTAGATTATGCGGGAGGCGCCGATGAGCAGTTCTTC
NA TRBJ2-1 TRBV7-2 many CASSSTPEGRNEQFF TGTGCCAGCAGCTCAACCCCCGAAGGGCGTAATGAGCAGTTCTTC
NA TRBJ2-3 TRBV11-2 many CASSLPGATDTQYF TGTGCCAGCAGCTTGCCCGGGGCCACAGATACGCAGTATTTT
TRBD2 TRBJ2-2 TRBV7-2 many CASSFGPTSANTGELFF TGTGCCAGCAGCTTCGGGCCGACTAGCGCGAACACCGGGGAGCTGTTTTTT
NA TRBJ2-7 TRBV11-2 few CASSLGGLEQYF TGTGCCAGCAGCTTAGGGGGTCTCGAGCAGTACTTC
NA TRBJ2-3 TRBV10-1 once CASSGTPDTQYF TGCGCCAGCAGTGGGACACCAGATACGCAGTATTTT
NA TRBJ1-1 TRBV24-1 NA CATSDSPGGGNTEAFF TGTGCCACCAGTGACTCTCCAGGAGGGGGTAACACTGAAGCTTTCTTT
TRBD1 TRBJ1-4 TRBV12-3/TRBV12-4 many CASSFRTGTPTNEKLFF TGTGCCAGCAGTTTCCGGACAGGGACCCCAACTAATGAAAAACTGTTTTTT
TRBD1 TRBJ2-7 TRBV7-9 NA CASSVDRAPYEQYF TGTGCCAGCAGTGTGGACAGGGCTCCCTACGAGCAGTACTTC
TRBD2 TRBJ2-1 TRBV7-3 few CASSLGGGLGYNEQFF TGTGCCAGCAGCTTAGGCGGGGGACTAGGATACAATGAGCAGTTCTTC
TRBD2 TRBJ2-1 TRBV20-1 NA CSATGLADSYNEQFF TGCAGTGCCACGGGACTAGCGGACTCCTACAATGAGCAGTTCTTC
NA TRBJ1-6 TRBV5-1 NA CASSLGPGTDYNSPLHF TGCGCCAGCAGCTTAGGACCCGGGACTGACTATAATTCACCCCTCCACTTT
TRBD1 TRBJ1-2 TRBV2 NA CASSSGTGVGYTF TGTGCCAGCAGTTCTGGGACAGGGGTTGGCTACACCTTC
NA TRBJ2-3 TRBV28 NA CASSRLLTDTQYF TGTGCCAGCAGTCGGCTCCTAACAGATACGCAGTATTTT
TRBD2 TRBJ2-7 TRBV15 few CATSRGGGASYEQYF TGTGCCACCAGCAGAGGGGGGGGTGCGTCCTACGAGCAGTACTTC
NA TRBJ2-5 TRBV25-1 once CASSDAGAAEETQYF TGTGCCAGCAGTGACGCAGGGGCCGCCGAGGAGACCCAGTACTTC
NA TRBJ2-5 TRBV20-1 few CSAPDLRETQYF TGCAGTGCTCCGGACCTCCGGGAGACCCAGTACTTC
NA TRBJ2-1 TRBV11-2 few CASSPGAASYNEQFF TGTGCCAGCAGCCCCGGGGCAGCCTCCTACAATGAGCAGTTCTTC
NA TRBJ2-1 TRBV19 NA CASSIGGEVNEQFF TGTGCCAGTAGTATTGGCGGGGAAGTCAATGAGCAGTTCTTC
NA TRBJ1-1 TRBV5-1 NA CASSPVQGIPEAFF TGCGCCAGCAGCCCGGTACAAGGGATCCCTGAAGCTTTCTTT
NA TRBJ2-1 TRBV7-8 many CASSGVIASNEQFF TGTGCCAGCAGCGGGGTAATAGCCTCGAATGAGCAGTTCTTC
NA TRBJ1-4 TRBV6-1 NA CASSERWGLATNEKLFF TGTGCCAGCAGTGAAAGGTGGGGGCTTGCAACTAATGAAAAACTGTTTTTT
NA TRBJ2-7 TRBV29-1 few CSVVSGDRYEQYF TGCAGCGTTGTGTCAGGGGACCGCTACGAGCAGTACTTC
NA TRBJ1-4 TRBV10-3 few CAITEGVNEKLFF TGTGCCATCACCGAAGGGGTTAATGAAAAACTGTTTTTT